The present T cell receptor (beta chain) was sequenced within a study of blood T cell repertoires in COVID-19 (dated by TCRdb to about 2020). Context from the whole study: The collaborator samples originated in the United States, Italy and Spain and spanned the acute and convalescent phases of COVID-19. The prospective study material was composed of cDNA or gDNA derived from T cells, B-cell-depleted T cells, or PBMCs. The repertoires were made available in a free public database intended to serve as a resource for research on the immune response to SARS-CoV-2. Where HLA class I and class II types were available, the types were taken from metadata supplied by the sample provider, not from assay-based typing. Samples were obtained from the ongoing ImmuneRACE study (first 160 participants) and from approximately 1,200 subjects provided by 6 global collaborators. Subjects who had been exposed to COVID-19, were actively infected with it, or had recovered from it provided the deeply sampled blood TCRbeta repertoires that made up the dataset. Nearly every sample came with metadata listing a de-identified subject ID, COVID-19 status, age in years and sex.

Collaborating institutions collected whole blood in K2EDTA tubes following their own protocols. For TCRbeta analysis, collaborators shipped samples as frozen whole blood, isolated PBMCs, or DNA extracted from either of those sample types. General study outcomes and caveats: How much clinical and demographic metadata was included differed by source and by participant, and the metadata was provided uncurated.

The CDR3 sequence holds 15 residues, the cysteine and phenylalanine included. Only the CDR3 portion is preserved as DNA: 45 bases, with reading frame beginning at the first base. The germline V gene (reference sequence) yields LNHDA for CDR1 and SQIVND for CDR2. V is pared back by 6 bases and J by 0 bases, with 15 bases lying between the germline termini. The immunoSEQ Assay, a bias-controlled multiplex PCR, was used to amplify TCRbeta CDR3 regions from genomic DNA. Processing in the source paper ran as follows. The number of nucleated cells in each sample was estimated by amplification of reference gene primers within the assay. To quantify the absolute abundance of each unique TCRbeta CDR3 rearrangement, sequence reads were collapsed and filtered. For each sample, productive Simpson clonality was calculated by taking the square root of Simpson's diversity index across productive rearrangements. TCRdb took over this immuneACCESS table, retaining in-frame rearrangements with V and J assigned. Such tables are incomplete; in checked studies, under half of the missing clones stem from an unresolved V gene, and the remainder is unexplained. V and J calls and clone size are given by that table; D and trimming were obtained from the DNA. For this sample there are 300,000 to 400,000 clones; about 87% appear just once. Roughly 3.1% of the sample is taken by the ten largest.

About this clone: What antigen it recognizes has not been identified. Base qualities are not recorded, but no much larger clone differs from it by a single base.

The receptor was isolated from a human donor in a cohort sampled during active COVID-19. The sequencing input was peripheral blood. The chain links TRBV19 with TRBJ2-7; TRBD2 is possibly the D segment (5 matching bases). The bases read TGTGCCAGTAGCCCGGGATCTAAAACCTCCTACGAGCAGTACTTC. The resulting protein is CASSPGSKTSYEQYF.